This TCR beta chain was observed in a study of regulatory T cells in long-lasting Graves disease. The authors built TCR beta libraries using iRepertoire HTBI primers and Arm-PCR of CDR3 regions. TCRdb independently ran MiXCR on the multiplex PCR reads; one entry per CDR3 protein. The sample consists of a few hundred thousand distinct CDR3 sequences, over 12% of them appearing once. At least ten counts were recorded for this clonotype. The time point denotes: newly diagnosed GD, antithyroid drugs for less than 3 months. The TCR library used RNA extracted from PBMCs. In addition, the sample was reused for a study of T cells in Graves' hyperthyroidism and ophthalmopathy.

This clonotype was obtained from a woman aged 40 to 50 with Graves disease. This specimen consisted of peripheral blood mononuclear cells (PBMCs), obtained at new diagnosis, from a patient treated with antithyroid drugs.

The CDR3 loop reads CASSVLAGGEDTQYF. As DNA, the CDR3 is TGTGCCAGCAGCGTACTAGCGGGAGGGGAAGATACGCAGTATTTT. The chain employs TRBV9 and TRBJ2-3, with 12 positions matching TRBD2. The V and J ends lost 1 base and 5 bases, in that order; junction bases with no gene match: 2. Germline V gene lookup returns CDR1 SGDLS and CDR2 YYNGEE. This CDR3 is built from 15 residues.